This T cell receptor beta chain comes out of a study of T cell repertoires in cytomegalovirus infection. TCRdb reprocessed the reads with MiXCR, giving one entry per CDR3 protein. This sample carries about 160,000 distinct CDR3 sequences, 15% to 20% of them seen once, and the ten largest clones take around 19%. The V segment lost 4 bases and the J segment 2 bases; nucleotides outside the gene matches: 0. The V gene's germline CDR1 is SGHTA and CDR2 FQGTGA. The CDR3 length is 15 residues. The clonotype was recovered from a human donor in good health (CMV status not recorded). Some clones in this sample may be carry-over from other donors' samples. V gene TRBV7-3 combines with J gene TRBJ2-1; 12 positions agree with TRBD2. The sample comprised CD8+ T cells from PBMCs. CDR3 in DNA: TGTGCCAGCAGCTCTAGCGGGAGGGCCTACAATGAGCAGTTCTTC. Residues: CASSSSGRAYNEQFF. The variable domain in full, completed from reference TRBV7-3 and TRBJ2-1, reads GAGVSQTPSNKVTEKGKYVELRCDPISGHTALYWYRQSLGQGPEFLIYFQGTGAADDSGLPNDRFFAVRPEGSVSTLKIQRTERGDSAVYLCASSSSGRAYNEQFFGPGTRLTVL.